This note documents a single T cell receptor (beta chain) sequence. Its antigen is not identified. The junction had 11 bases not matched to a gene; V was cut back by 6 bases and J by 4 bases. The CDR3 has 16 amino acids. Germline V CDR1 and CDR2: SNHLY, FYNNEI. This entry comes from a study of cytomegalovirus exposure and HLA in healthy donors. The donors were members of the validation cohort, which comprised approximately 120 subjects and was separate from the first cohort of roughly 700 subjects. Study-level results: While the bulk of TCR sequences proved rare, some public TCRs turned up in many donors. That first-cohort TCR clusters tended to co-occur in the approximately 110 validation repertoires was found in a later analysis.

Clones were read by immunoSEQ multiplex PCR, and TCRdb kept only the in-frame ones, dropping some. The sample gives under 150,000 clones, around nine tenths of which show up once; just under 9% is in the top ten. The gene calls are TRBV2 and TRBJ2-1, with 8 bases matching TRBD2. Sample: PBMCs. The receptor was derived from a man aged 18 to 29 in good health and CMV-seropositive. The CDR3, as DNA: TGTGCCAGCAGACGGGACTCCCGGGGGGGTTACAATGAGCAGTTCTTC. Translation: CASRRDSRGGYNEQFF.